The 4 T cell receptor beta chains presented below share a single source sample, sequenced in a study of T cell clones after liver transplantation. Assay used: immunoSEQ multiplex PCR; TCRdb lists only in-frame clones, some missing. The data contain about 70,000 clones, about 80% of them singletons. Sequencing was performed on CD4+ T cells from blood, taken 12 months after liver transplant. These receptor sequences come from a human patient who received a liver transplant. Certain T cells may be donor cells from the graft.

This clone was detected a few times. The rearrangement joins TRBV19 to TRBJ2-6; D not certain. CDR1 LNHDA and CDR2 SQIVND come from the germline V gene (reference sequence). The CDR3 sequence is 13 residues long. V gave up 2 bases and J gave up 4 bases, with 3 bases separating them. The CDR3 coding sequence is TGTGCCAGTAGTATAAAAGGGGCCAACGTCCTGACTTTC. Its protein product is CASSIKGANVLTF.

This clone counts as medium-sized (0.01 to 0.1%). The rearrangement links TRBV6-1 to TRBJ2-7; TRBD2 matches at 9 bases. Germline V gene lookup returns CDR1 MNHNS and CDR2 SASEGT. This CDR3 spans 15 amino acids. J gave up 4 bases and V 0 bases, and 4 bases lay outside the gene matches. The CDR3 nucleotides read TGTGCCAGCAGTGAAGCCCCTAGCGGGATGTACGAGCAGTACTTC. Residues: CASSEAPSGMYEQYF.

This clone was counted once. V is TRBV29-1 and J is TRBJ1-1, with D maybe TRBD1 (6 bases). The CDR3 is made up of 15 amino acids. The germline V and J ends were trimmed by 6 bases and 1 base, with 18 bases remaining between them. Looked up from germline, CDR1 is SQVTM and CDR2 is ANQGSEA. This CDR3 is CSVRGLGIWNTEAFF. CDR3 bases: TGCAGCGTCAGGGGCCTTGGGATATGGAACACTGAAGCTTTCTTT.

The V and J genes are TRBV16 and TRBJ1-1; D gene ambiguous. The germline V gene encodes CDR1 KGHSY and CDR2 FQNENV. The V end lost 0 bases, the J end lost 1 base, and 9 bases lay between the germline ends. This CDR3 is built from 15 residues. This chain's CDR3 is CASSQSTTANTEAFF. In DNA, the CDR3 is TGTGCCAGCAGCCAATCAACAACAGCGAACACTGAAGCTTTCTTT.